This TCR beta chain was captured in a study of CD8+ T cells in alopecia areata. Treatment of the sample: oral pan-JAK inhibitor, 5-10 mg twice daily. Lesional scalp punch biopsies and peripheral blood came from alopecia areata patients. Germline CDR1 is SEHNR and CDR2 is FQNEAQ (reference sequence). The CDR3 consists of 17 residues. The V gene lost 3 bases and the J gene lost 8 bases, with 20 bases spanning the gap. Worth noting for this clone: What it recognizes is unknown.

Study-wide points: Scalp and blood retained many expanded lesional clones during tofacitinib. Scalp clonality, together with expanded CD8+ clones among the top 100, fell significantly with tofacitinib.

Sequencing relied on a cDNA template that was reverse transcribed from extracted RNA. TCRdb keeps only in-frame clones here, not all; method: immunoSEQ multiplex PCR. In the table there are about 220,000 clones, about 50% of which are singletons. This clonotype originated in a human donor with alopecia areata. The specimen was CD4+ T cells sorted from blood, collected at week 4, from a patient treated with tofacitinib. V is TRBV7-9 and J is TRBJ1-6, with D perhaps matching TRBD1 (6 bases). The CDR3 bases are TGTGCCAGCAGCTTCGCCACAGGGAGACCATCGCATTCACCCCTCCACTTT. Translating it yields CASSFATGRPSHSPLHF.